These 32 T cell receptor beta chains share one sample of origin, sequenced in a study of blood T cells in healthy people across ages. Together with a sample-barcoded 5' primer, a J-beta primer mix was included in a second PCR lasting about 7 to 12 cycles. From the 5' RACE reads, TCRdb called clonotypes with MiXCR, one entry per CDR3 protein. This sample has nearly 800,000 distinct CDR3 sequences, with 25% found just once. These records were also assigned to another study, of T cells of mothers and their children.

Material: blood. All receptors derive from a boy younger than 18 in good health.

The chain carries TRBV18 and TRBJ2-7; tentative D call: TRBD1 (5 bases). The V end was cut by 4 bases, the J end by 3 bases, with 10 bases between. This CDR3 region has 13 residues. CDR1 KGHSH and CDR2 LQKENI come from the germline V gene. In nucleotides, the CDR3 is TGTGCCAGCTCACTCCGGACATACTACGAGCAGTACTTC. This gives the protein CASSLRTYYEQYF.

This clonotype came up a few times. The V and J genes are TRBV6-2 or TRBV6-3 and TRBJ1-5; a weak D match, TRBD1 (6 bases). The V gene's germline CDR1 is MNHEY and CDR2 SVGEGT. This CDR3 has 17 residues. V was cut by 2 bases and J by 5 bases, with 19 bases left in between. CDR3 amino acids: CASSYAPGAGHYQPQHF. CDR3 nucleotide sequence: TGTGCCAGCAGTTACGCGCCGGGGGCAGGGCACTATCAGCCCCAGCATTTT.

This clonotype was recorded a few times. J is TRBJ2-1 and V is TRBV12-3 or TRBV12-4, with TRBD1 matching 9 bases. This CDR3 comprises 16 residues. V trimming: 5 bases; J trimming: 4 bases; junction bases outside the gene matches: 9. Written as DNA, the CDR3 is TGTGCCAGCAGTCTCGGACAGGGGAAAGCATACAATGAGCAGTTCTTC. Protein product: CASSLGQGKAYNEQFF.

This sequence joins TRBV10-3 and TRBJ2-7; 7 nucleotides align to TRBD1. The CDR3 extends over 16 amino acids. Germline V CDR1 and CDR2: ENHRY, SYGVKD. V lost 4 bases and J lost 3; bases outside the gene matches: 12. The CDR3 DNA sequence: TGTGCCATCAGTGGATCCCTTCAGGGGGTTAACTACGAGCAGTACTTC. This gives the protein CAISGSLQGVNYEQYF.

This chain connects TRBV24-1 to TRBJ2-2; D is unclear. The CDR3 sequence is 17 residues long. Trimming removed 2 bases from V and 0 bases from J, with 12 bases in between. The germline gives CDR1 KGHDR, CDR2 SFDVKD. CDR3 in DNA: TGTGCCACCAGTGATTCGGCTGTGGCAGCGAACACCGGGGAGCTGTTTTTT. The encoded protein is CATSDSAVAANTGELFF.

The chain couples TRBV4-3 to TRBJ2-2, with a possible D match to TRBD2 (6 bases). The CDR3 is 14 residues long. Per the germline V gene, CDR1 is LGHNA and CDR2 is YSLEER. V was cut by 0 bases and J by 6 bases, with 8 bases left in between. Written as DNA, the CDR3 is TGCGCCAGCAGCCAAGATGCGGGATCCGGGGAGCTGTTTTTT. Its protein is CASSQDAGSGELFF.

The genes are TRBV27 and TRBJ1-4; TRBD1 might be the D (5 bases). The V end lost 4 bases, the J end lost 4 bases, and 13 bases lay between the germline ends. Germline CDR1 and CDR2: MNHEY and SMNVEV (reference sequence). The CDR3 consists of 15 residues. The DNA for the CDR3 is TGTGCCAGCAGTTCACAGTTAGACAGTAATGAAAAACTGTTTTTT. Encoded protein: CASSSQLDSNEKLFF.

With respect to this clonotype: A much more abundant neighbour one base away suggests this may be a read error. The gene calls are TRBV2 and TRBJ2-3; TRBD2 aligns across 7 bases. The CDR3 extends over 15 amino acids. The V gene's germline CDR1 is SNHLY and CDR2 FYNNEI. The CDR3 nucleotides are TGTGCCAGCAGTGCTGGGAGGGCCAACGCAGATACGCAGTGTTTT. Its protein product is CASSAGRANADTQCF.

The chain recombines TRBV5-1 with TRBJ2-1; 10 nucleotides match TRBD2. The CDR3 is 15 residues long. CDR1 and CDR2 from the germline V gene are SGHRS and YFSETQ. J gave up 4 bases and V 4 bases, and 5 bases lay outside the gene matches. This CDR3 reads CASSAGTSDYNEQFF. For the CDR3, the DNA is TGCGCCAGCAGCGCCGGGACTAGCGATTACAATGAGCAGTTCTTC. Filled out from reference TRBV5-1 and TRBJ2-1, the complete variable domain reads KAGVTQTPRYLIKTRGQQVTLSCSPISGHRSVSWYQQTPGQGLQFLFEYFSETQRNKGNFPGRFSGRQFSNSRSEMNVSTLELGDSALYLCASSAGTSDYNEQFFGPGTRLTVL.

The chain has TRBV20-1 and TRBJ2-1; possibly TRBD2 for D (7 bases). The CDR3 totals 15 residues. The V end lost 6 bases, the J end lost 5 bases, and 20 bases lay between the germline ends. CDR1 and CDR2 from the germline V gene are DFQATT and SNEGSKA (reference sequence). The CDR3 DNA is TGCAGTGCCATAGGGGGGGGTGGCGGGGACAATGAGCAGTTCTTC. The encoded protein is CSAIGGGGGDNEQFF.

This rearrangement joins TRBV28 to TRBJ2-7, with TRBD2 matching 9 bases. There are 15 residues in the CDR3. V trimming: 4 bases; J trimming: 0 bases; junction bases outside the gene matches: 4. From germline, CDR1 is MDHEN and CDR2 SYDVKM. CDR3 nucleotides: TGTGCCAGCAGTTCACATAGCGGGGGCTCCTACGAGCAGTACTTC. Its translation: CASSSHSGGSYEQYF.

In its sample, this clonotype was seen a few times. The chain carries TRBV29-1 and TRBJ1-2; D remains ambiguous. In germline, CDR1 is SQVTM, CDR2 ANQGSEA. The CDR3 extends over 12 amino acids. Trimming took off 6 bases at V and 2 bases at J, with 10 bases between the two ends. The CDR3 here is CSVIGRNYGYTF. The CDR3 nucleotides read TGCAGCGTGATCGGGCGCAACTATGGCTACACCTTC. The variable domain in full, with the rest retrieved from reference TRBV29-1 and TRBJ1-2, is SAVISQKPSRDICQRGTSLTIQCQVDSQVTMMFWYRQQPGQSLTLIATANQGSEATYESGFVIDKFPISRPNLTFSTLTVSNMSPEDSSIYLCSVIGRNYGYTFGSGTRLTVV.

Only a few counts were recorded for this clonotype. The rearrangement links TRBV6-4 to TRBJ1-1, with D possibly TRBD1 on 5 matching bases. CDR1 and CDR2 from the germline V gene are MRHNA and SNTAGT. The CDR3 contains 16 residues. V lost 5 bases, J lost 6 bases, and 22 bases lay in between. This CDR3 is CASSLRDGQRVPEAFF. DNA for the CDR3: TGTGCCAGCAGTCTCAGGGACGGGCAGAGAGTTCCTGAAGCTTTCTTT.

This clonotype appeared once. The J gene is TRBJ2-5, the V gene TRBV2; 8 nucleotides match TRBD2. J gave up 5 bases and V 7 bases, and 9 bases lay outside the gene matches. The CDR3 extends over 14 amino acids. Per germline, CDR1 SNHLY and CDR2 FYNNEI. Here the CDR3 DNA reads TGTGCCAGCACCTTGACTAGCGAGGAGGAGACCCAGTACTTC. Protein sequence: CASTLTSEEETQYF.

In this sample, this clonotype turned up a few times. CDR3 residues: CASSLALAGGDEQFF. Here the CDR3 DNA reads TGTGCCAGCAGCTTAGCCCTAGCGGGGGGTGATGAGCAGTTCTTC. The gene calls are TRBV7-2 and TRBJ2-7; 11 nucleotides match TRBD2. The closer fit of TRBJ2-1 to the DNA end suggests the J call may be wrong. The CDR3 totals 15 residues. CDR1 is SGHTA, CDR2 FQGNSA, per germline.

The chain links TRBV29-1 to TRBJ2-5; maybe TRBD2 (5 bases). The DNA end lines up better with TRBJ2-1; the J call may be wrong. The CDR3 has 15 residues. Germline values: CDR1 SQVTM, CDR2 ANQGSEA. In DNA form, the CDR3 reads TGCAGCGTTGAAGATTTCGACGGGATGACCGCTGAGCAGTTCTTC. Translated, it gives CSVEDFDGMTAEQFF.

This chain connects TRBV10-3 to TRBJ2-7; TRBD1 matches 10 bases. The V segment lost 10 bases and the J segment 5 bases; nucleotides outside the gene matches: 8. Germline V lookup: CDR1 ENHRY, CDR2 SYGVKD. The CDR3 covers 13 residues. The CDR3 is CATRQGAMDEQYF. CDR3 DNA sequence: TGTGCCACCAGACAGGGGGCTATGGACGAGCAGTACTTC.

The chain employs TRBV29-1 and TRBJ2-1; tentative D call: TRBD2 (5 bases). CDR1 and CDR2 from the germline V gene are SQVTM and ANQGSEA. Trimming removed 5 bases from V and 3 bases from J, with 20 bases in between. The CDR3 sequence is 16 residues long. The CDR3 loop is CSVNGLINALYNEQFF. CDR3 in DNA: TGCAGCGTTAACGGACTCATCAACGCCCTCTACAATGAGCAGTTCTTC.

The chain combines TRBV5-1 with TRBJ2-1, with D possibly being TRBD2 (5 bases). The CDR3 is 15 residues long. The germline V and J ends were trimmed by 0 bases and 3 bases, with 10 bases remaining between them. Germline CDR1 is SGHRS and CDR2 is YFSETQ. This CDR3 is CASSLGWEHYNEQFF. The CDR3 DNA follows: TGCGCCAGCAGCTTGGGATGGGAGCACTACAATGAGCAGTTCTTC.

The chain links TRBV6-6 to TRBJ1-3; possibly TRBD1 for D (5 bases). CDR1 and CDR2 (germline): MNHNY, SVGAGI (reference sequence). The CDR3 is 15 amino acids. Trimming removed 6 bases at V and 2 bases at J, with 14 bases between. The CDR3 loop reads CASRRAGATGNTIYF. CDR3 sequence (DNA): TGTGCCAGCAGAAGAGCCGGGGCGACTGGAAACACCATATATTTT.

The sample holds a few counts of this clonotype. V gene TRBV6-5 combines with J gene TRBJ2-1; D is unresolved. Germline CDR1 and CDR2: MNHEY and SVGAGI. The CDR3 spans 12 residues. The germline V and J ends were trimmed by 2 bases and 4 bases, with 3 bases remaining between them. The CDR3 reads CASSYQYNEQFF. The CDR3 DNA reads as TGTGCCAGCAGTTACCAGTACAATGAGCAGTTCTTC.

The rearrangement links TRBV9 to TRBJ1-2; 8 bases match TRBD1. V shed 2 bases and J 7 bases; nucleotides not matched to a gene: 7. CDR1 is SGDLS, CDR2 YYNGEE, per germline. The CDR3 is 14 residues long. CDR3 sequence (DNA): TGTGCCAGCAGCGTTGGGGGACAGGCTGTTGGCTACACCTTC. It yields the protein CASSVGGQAVGYTF. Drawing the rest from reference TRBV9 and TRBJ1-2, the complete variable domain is DSGVTQTPKHLITATGQRVTLRCSPRSGDLSVYWYQQSLDQGLQFLIQYYNGEERAKGNILERFSAQQFPDLHSELNLSSLELGDSALYFCASSVGGQAVGYTFGSGTRLTVV.

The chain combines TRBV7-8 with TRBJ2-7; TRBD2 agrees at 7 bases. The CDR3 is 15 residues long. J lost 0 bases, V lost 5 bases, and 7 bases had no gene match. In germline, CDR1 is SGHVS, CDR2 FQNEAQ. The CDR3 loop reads CASSLERGISYEQYF. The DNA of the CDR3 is TGTGCCAGCAGCCTAGAGCGGGGAATCTCCTACGAGCAGTACTTC.

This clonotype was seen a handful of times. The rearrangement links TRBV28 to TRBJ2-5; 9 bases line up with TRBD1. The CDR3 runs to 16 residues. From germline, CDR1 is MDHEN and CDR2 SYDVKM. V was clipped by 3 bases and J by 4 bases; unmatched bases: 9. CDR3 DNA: TGTGCCAGCAGTTTTCCGGGACAGGGAAGGCTAGAGACCCAGTACTTC. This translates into CASSFPGQGRLETQYF.

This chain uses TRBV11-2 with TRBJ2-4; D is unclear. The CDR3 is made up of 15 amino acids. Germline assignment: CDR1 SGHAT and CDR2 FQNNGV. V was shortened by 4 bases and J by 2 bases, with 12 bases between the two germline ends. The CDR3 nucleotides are TGTGCCAGCAGCTCGGCCGACCTTTCCAAAAACATTCAGTACTTC. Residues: CASSSADLSKNIQYF. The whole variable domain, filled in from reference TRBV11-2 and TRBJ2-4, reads EAGVAQSPRYKIIEKRQSVAFWCNPISGHATLYWYQQILGQGPKLLIQFQNNGVVDDSQLPKDRFSAERLKGVDSTLKIQPAKLEDSAVYLCASSSADLSKNIQYFGAGTRLSVL.

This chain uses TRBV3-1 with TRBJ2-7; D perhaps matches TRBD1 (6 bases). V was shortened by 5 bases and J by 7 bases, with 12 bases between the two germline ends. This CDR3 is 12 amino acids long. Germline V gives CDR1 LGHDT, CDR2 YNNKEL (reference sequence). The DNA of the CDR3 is TGTGCCAGCAGCTACAGGGTGGGGGAGCAGTACTTC. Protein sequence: CASSYRVGEQYF.

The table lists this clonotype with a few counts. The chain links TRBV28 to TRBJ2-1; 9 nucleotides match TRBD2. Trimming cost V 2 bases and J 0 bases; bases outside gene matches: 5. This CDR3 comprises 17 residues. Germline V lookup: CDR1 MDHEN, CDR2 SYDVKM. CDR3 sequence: CASSLAGGPSSYNEQFF. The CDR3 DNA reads TGTGCCAGCAGTTTAGCGGGAGGGCCAAGCTCCTACAATGAGCAGTTCTTC.

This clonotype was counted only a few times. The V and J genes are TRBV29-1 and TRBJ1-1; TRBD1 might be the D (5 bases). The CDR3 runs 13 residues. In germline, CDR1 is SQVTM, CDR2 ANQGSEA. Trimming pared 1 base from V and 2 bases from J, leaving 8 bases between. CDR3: CSVEAQGNTEAFF. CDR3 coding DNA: TGCAGCGTTGAAGCCCAGGGAAACACTGAAGCTTTCTTT.

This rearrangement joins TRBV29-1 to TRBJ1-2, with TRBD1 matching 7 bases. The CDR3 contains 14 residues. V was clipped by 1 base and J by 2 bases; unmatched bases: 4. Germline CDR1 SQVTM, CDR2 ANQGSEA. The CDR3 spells CSVEAQGPNYGYTF. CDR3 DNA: TGCAGCGTTGAAGCACAGGGGCCGAACTATGGCTACACCTTC.

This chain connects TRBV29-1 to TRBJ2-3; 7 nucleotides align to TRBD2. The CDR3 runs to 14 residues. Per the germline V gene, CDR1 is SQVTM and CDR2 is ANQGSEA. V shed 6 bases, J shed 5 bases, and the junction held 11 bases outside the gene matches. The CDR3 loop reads CSVNGLGGGDTQYF. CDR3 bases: TGCAGCGTCAACGGACTAGGCGGCGGAGATACGCAGTATTTT.

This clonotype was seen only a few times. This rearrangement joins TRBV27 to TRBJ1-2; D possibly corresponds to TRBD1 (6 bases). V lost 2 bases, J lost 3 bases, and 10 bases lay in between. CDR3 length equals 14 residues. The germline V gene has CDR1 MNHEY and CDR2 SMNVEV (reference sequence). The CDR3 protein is CASSLAGDYYGYTF. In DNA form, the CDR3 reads TGTGCCAGCAGTTTAGCAGGGGACTACTATGGCTACACCTTC.

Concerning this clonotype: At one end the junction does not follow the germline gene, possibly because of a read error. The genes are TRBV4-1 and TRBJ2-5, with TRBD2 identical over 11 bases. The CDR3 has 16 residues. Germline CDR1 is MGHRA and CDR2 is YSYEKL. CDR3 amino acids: CASSQALTSGGETQCF. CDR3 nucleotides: TGCGCCAGCAGCCAAGCGTTAACTAGCGGGGGAGAGACCCAGTGCTTC.